This T cell receptor (beta chain) was sequenced in a study of cytomegalovirus exposure and HLA in healthy donors (dated 2017 in TCRdb). Study-wide context: An earlier analysis of roughly 570 of the donors reported 276 Gb of sequence data and some 110 million unique TCR beta sequences obtained from around 170 million T cells. Alongside the repertoire data, information on donor age, sex, ethnicity and CMV serostatus was compiled. A handful of DR-DQ haplotypes were handled as single units for association and clustering because linkage in the cohort was strong. Along with the roughly 700-subject first cohort, a separate validation cohort of over a hundred different subjects was used. An early release that covered around 590 HLA-typed donors contained approximately 300 gigabases of sequencing data and about 84 million unique TCR sequences. The study aimed to test whether signatures of past pathogen exposure could be identified by cataloging public T cell receptors. A later genetic analysis took genome-wide SNP genotypes for about 55% of the 666 donors and used that subset as a discovery cohort. Typing coverage differed by locus: A, B, C, DRB1 and DQB1 were typed in roughly 620-640 donors, DQA1 in 500 to 550, DPA1 in around 600, and DPB1 in 450 to 480. Class I and class II HLA loci were covered by the typing at four-digit resolution. Rather than using new phenotypic data, the later analysis identified candidate immune exposures from TCR beta sequences and from how often those sequences occurred across donors. The study profiled the T cell repertoires of about 720 subjects by immunosequencing and related them to cytomegalovirus serostatus. To predict cytomegalovirus infection status, the study brought together high-throughput TCR immunosequencing, statistical association of individual TCRs with disease status, and machine learning. In an earlier analysis of a few hundred of the donors, high-throughput TCR beta sequencing was used to judge whether each TCR beta V gene segment behaved as functional or pseudogenic. Of the 398 genotyped donors, over 65% fell in the genetic ancestry cluster associated with self-reported Caucasian donors. All discovery cohort repertoires had been generated using a single sequencing platform. Among approximately 370 genotyped donors of the cohort, an average of around 240,000 unique TCR beta nucleotide sequences was sequenced per donor, of which about 20% were non-productive. A later analysis re-examined previously published TCR beta repertoires from 500 to 700 donors and added high-resolution HLA genotyping to investigate patterns of TCR occurrence.

The cohort consisted of 600 or so healthy bone marrow donors. At the time of sampling, all cohort members were nominally healthy, though unrecorded immune exposures were likely present. The donor tested CMV seronegative and was one of the 352 seronegative cohort members. A peripheral blood sample was collected from each donor, and TCR beta sequencing was performed on peripheral blood mononuclear cells. The Qiagen DNeasy Blood Extraction Kit was used to extract genomic DNA from the blood cell samples. The protocol used for the library was the immunoSEQ multiplex PCR assay. For the multiplex PCR, a mixture combining 60 forward primers for TCR Vbeta segments and 13 reverse primers for TCR Jbeta segments was used. The CDR3 region of rearranged TCR beta genes was amplified from genomic DNA by a multiplex PCR assay. The Illumina HiSeq System was used to sequence the amplified TCR beta libraries as 87-base-pair reads. Per the authors' processing: In a later analysis, approximately 74 million unique TCR beta chains were counted across the 650 to 700 repertoires, and approximately 11 million of these chains were shared by at least two donors. A nearest-neighbor algorithm error-corrected the raw reads and collapsed the reads into unique sequences, merging closely related sequences to remove PCR and sequencing errors. V, D and J gene segments were assigned by aligning CDR3 sequences to IMGT reference sequences. For a sequence to be retained, a match of at least six nucleotides to both a V gene segment and a J gene segment was required. A rearrangement was called productive if the CDR3 had no stop codons and remained in frame with V and J, and every other rearrangement was called non-productive. CDR3 was defined by IMGT convention, running from the second conserved V-encoded cysteine to the conserved J-encoded phenylalanine. Sequences without an unambiguous match to a single V gene segment were excluded from the earlier analysis of over 500 of the donors. An earlier analysis of 500 to 600 of the donors classified V segments as functional when productive rearrangements were above 56.7% and as segregating when the standard deviation between donors was above 5%. A statistical classification framework was developed to diagnose cytomegalovirus status using the catalog of TCR beta chain sequences. V and J gene assignment, in a later analysis, came from comparing TCR nucleotide sequences with IMGT/GENE-DB human TR gene sequences. A later analysis assigned CDR3 sequences and most-parsimonious VDJ recombination scenarios with the TCRdist pipeline. In a later analysis, each TCR beta chain was defined by its CDR3 amino acid sequence together with its V-gene family, and reads lacking a unique V-gene family were excluded. As a way to deal with suspected cross-contamination and a sequencing artifact, a later analysis dropped 592 nucleotide sequences that were highly shared and had low generation probability. In a later analysis, a clonal expansion index for each public chain was calculated from normalized within-repertoire ranks of inferred template counts. In a later analysis, generation probabilities were computed using a VDJ recombination model fitted to out-of-frame rearrangements, and the results were checked against IGoR. A later analysis scored TCR-TCR, TCR-HLA and TCR-CMV co-occurrence with hypergeometric tests, applying a repertoire-size bias correction to TCR pairs. False discovery rates were estimated in a later analysis by permuting HLA or CMV assignments 20 times. In a later analysis, co-occurring TCRs were grouped using DBSCAN, with TCRdist sequence similarity added in when clustering inside HLA-allele-positive subsets. Co-occurrence clustering excluded repertoires with fewer than 30,000 or more than 120,000 public chains, plus five with anomalous nucleotide sharing. In its TCRdb copy, this immuneACCESS table keeps in-frame sequences only and misses some clones. Where compared with another copy, unresolved V genes explain less than half of these, and the others have no known cause. V and J calls and clone size are those listed in that table; D and trimming were worked out from the DNA. The sample table lists approximately 120,000 clones, 81% of them with a count of one. Clones ranked in the top ten supply under 2.5% of the sample.

Its CDR3 holds 15 amino acids, cysteine through phenylalanine. The DNA shown is the 45-base CDR3, in frame from base 1. The V end gives up 5 bases and the J end 4 bases, leaving 7 bases in the junction not matched to a gene. CDR1 and CDR2 are read off the germline V gene (reference sequence) as LNHNV and YYDKDF. The paper as a whole reports these results and caveats: A later analysis found that most CMV-associated TCR beta chains appeared HLA-restricted, with HLA associations seemingly driven largely by CMV exposure. Some IMGT-functional V segments, including TRBV6-2 and TRBV6-3, could not be told apart with the 87-base-pair reads, so those segments were excluded. In vitro tests confirmed that three of the cytomegalovirus-associated TCR beta chains recognize cytomegalovirus antigens. An earlier analysis of around 600 of the donors showed that most TCR beta V segments appeared in productive rearrangements either about 87% or about 30% of the time, which broadly matched IMGT annotations. About 17 rarely observed V segments, including chromosome 9 orphons, were excluded from the earlier analysis of 550 to 700 of the donors because counts were too low. In a later analysis, TCR association rates were found to vary across HLA loci, with the most associated TCRs seen for DRB1 alleles and the fewest for HLA-C alleles. The presence/absence analyses assumed that sequencing depth was roughly uniform across donors, and that assumption may not be true. A cluster of highly shared sequence variants was judged likely to represent a technical artifact of the sequencing pipeline. It was suggested by the authors that the approach could potentially be generalized to other disease states and immunological phenotypes. This cohort had only TCR beta chains sequenced, and the lack of alpha or paired-chain data limited which features could be detected. For the cohort, immune exposure information was limited to CMV serostatus. In a later analysis, some 17,000 TCR beta sequences were associated with specific HLA alleles at a false discovery rate of 0.05. While some public TCRs were present in many individuals, most TCR sequences turned up only very rarely across donors. Linkage disequilibrium might explain the correlated functional status among segregating V segments, but an unknown experimental factor could not be ruled out. The study listed 150 to 200 TCR beta chains as associated with cytomegalovirus. Compared with equally common non-associated chains, HLA-associated TCR beta chains in a later analysis were more clonally expanded and had lower generation probabilities. The classifier was reported to diagnose cytomegalovirus status with high specificity and sensitivity in both the original and validation cohorts. Compared with the roughly 720-donor mean, donors in an Asian-associated ancestry cluster had fewer N-insertions in productive TCRs, according to a later genetic analysis. An association between a missense DCLRE1C variant and V-gene and J-gene trimming of TCR beta chains was found in a later genetic analysis and replicated in an independent cohort. Assigning TCR associations to individual alleles was difficult when HLA alleles, especially DR and DQ, strongly co-occurred. According to a later analysis, parvovirus B19, influenza, CMV and Epstein-Barr virus appeared linked to several top co-occurrence clusters. Because some donors lacked HLA typing at each locus, the association tests relied only on the typed subset. A further reported finding was that TCR beta sequences accurately predicted the HLA-A and HLA-B alleles for most subjects in the first cohort.

This clone came up once. Its antigen is unknown. Nothing much larger sits one base from this clone, and base qualities are not available. The chain employs TRBV15 and TRBJ2-5, and 10 junction bases match TRBD2. The sequence was collected from a woman in her 30s in good health and CMV-seronegative. Material for sequencing was PBMCs. The CDR3 here reads CATSQPSGRGETQYF. The nucleotides are TGTGCCACCAGCCAACCAAGCGGGAGGGGAGAGACCCAGTACTTC.